Below are 20 T cell receptor beta chains sequenced from a single sample in a study of control samples from healthy donors and cancer patients. The repertoire was sequenced with immunoSEQ multiplex PCR; TCRdb's copy has only in-frame clones and lacks some. The sample comprises 140,000 to 150,000 clones, 91% of which are singletons, and 3.2% rests with the top ten. The sequencing input was blood. The receptors were gathered from a man in his thirties or forties in good health.

V usage is TRBV29-1 and J usage is TRBJ2-7, with D possibly being TRBD1 (5 bases). This CDR3 region has 14 residues. V was pared by 4 bases and J by 6 bases, with 19 bases between. CDR1 is SQVTM and CDR2 is ANQGSEA in the germline V gene. The CDR3 sequence is CSVVPRVWGSEQYF. The CDR3 DNA is TGCAGCGTTGTCCCCCGGGTATGGGGCTCCGAGCAGTACTTC.

The rearrangement joins TRBV7-9 to TRBJ2-2; no clear D. This CDR3 has 12 residues. The germline V gene encodes CDR1 SEHNR and CDR2 FQNEAQ (reference sequence). V lost 4 bases and J lost 6, with 6 bases in between. The CDR3 sequence: CASSSYAGELFF. CDR3 coding DNA: TGTGCCAGCAGCTCGTACGCCGGGGAGCTGTTTTTT.

This clone was observed once. The V gene is TRBV3-1 (or the pseudogene TRBV3-2), the J gene TRBJ1-2; 7 bases match TRBD1. V gave up 1 base and J gave up 7 bases; unmatched junction bases: 6. The CDR3 has 14 amino acids. CDR1 is LGHDT and CDR2 is YNNKEL in the germline V gene (reference sequence). CDR3 DNA: TGTGCCAGCAGCCAAGGAACAGGGGCGGTTGGCTACACCTTC. It encodes CASSQGTGAVGYTF.

This chain uses TRBV5-4 with TRBJ2-3; 14 bases agree with TRBD2. The trim removed 3 bases at V and 5 bases at J, leaving 5 bases unmatched. The CDR3 consists of 16 residues. Germline assignment: CDR1 SGHNT and CDR2 YYREEE (reference sequence). CDR3 region: CASSSRLAGGGDTQYF. CDR3 DNA: TGTGCCAGCAGCTCCAGACTAGCGGGGGGGGGAGATACGCAGTATTTT.

The chain links TRBV30 to TRBJ2-2; D is undetermined. V was clipped by 1 base and J by 4 bases, with 7 bases between them. The CDR3 has 13 residues. Germline values: CDR1 GTSNPN, CDR2 SVGIG (reference sequence). In nucleotides, the CDR3 is TGTGCCTGGAGTGGTGGTCCCACCGGGGAGCTGTTTTTT. This encodes CAWSGGPTGELFF.

The chain has TRBV10-1 and TRBJ2-1, with TRBD1 as a possible D gene (7 bases). The CDR3 runs 15 residues. From germline, CDR1 is WNHNN and CDR2 SYGVQD (reference sequence). V lost 2 bases and J 6 bases, leaving 14 bases between the germline ends. CDR3 protein: CASSEHRGLPNEQFF. In DNA, the CDR3 is TGCGCCAGCAGTGAGCACAGGGGACTTCCCAATGAGCAGTTCTTC.

This clone was seen a handful of times. The rearrangement joins TRBV6-5 to TRBJ1-5, with D tentatively TRBD1 (5 bases). Germline V lookup: CDR1 MNHEY, CDR2 SVGAGI. Trimming cost V 6 bases and J 0 bases, with 12 bases left between them. CDR3 length equals 15 residues. The CDR3 protein is CASSPTVFSNQPQHF. The CDR3 DNA sequence: TGTGCCAGCAGCCCGACAGTCTTTAGCAATCAGCCCCAGCATTTT.

This clone was seen only once. The chain uses TRBV7-2 and TRBJ1-5, with D uncertain. The CDR3 contains 16 residues. The germline gives CDR1 SGHTA, CDR2 FQGNSA. V dropped 2 bases and J dropped 0 bases, with 11 bases sitting between them. In nucleotides, the CDR3 is TGTGCCAGCAGCTTAAGGTCCCCGGTTAGCAATCAGCCCCAGCATTTT. This gives the protein CASSLRSPVSNQPQHF.

The rearrangement joins TRBV27 to TRBJ1-6; no definite D call. The germline V and J ends were trimmed by 8 bases and 0 bases, with 17 bases remaining between them. The CDR3 extends over 17 amino acids. Germline V lookup: CDR1 MNHEY, CDR2 SMNVEV (reference sequence). As DNA, the CDR3 is TGTGCCAGCGGAGCGACGGTTTCCAGCTCCTATAATTCACCCCTCCACTTT. Translation gives CASGATVSSSYNSPLHF.

The count of this clone is one. This chain joins TRBV11-2 and TRBJ1-1; D ambiguous. The germline V gene has CDR1 SGHAT and CDR2 FQNNGV. The CDR3 is made up of 13 amino acids. Trimming took off 5 bases at V and 6 bases at J, with 13 bases between the two ends. The CDR3 loop reads CASSIPAGAEAFF. CDR3 in DNA: TGTGCCAGCAGCATCCCAGCCGGGGCTGAAGCTTTCTTT. The variable domain in full, completed from reference TRBV11-2 and TRBJ1-1, reads EAGVAQSPRYKIIEKRQSVAFWCNPISGHATLYWYQQILGQGPKLLIQFQNNGVVDDSQLPKDRFSAERLKGVDSTLKIQPAKLEDSAVYLCASSIPAGAEAFFGQGTRLTVV.

The rearrangement uses TRBV9 and TRBJ2-1; no clear D gene. Germline CDR1 is SGDLS and CDR2 is YYNGEE. This CDR3 region has 12 residues. V lost 0 bases, J lost 8 bases, and 6 bases lay in between. This CDR3 is CASSVVAHEQFF. The DNA for the CDR3 is TGTGCCAGCAGCGTAGTGGCCCATGAGCAGTTCTTC.

The chain couples TRBV12-5 to TRBJ2-7; 11 bases fit TRBD1. V was pared by 6 bases and J by 3 bases, with 4 bases of the junction left unmatched. CDR3 length equals 14 residues. The germline gives CDR1 LGHNT, CDR2 FRNRAP. The CDR3: CASGGGTGGYEQYF. DNA of the CDR3: TGTGCTAGTGGGGGCGGGACAGGGGGCTACGAGCAGTACTTC.

The chain carries TRBV5-1 and TRBJ2-3; TRBD2 matches 7 bases. The germline V gene has CDR1 SGHRS and CDR2 YFSETQ. The trim removed 4 bases at V and 0 bases at J, leaving 2 bases unmatched. This CDR3 contains 14 residues. The CDR3, as DNA: TGCGCCAGCAGCGGGGGAGGGAGCACAGATACGCAGTATTTT. It yields the protein CASSGGGSTDTQYF. Looking up the rest from reference TRBV5-1 and TRBJ2-3 gives the full variable domain: KAGVTQTPRYLIKTRGQQVTLSCSPISGHRSVSWYQQTPGQGLQFLFEYFSETQRNKGNFPGRFSGRQFSNSRSEMNVSTLELGDSALYLCASSGGGSTDTQYFGPGTRLTVL.

The chain uses TRBV28 and TRBJ1-6; D call uncertain. Germline V gene lookup returns CDR1 MDHEN and CDR2 SYDVKM. Trimming cost V 5 bases and J 0 bases, with 20 bases left between them. The length of the CDR3 is 19 residues. The CDR3 DNA reads TGTGCCAGCAGTCCCATCGGAGAGGTGGGGAGCTCCTATAATTCACCCCTCCACTTT. It encodes CASSPIGEVGSSYNSPLHF.

This rearrangement joins TRBV27 to TRBJ2-1, with 9 bases aligning to TRBD2. The V gene's germline CDR1 is MNHEY and CDR2 SMNVEV (reference sequence). Germline trimming cut 6 bases from V and 7 bases from J; bases unmatched to any gene: 13. The CDR3 totals 16 residues. The CDR3 DNA sequence: TGTGCCAGCAGCGGCGGCGGGGGGGCCTACTTGAATGAGCAGTTCTTC. The encoded protein is CASSGGGGAYLNEQFF.

This chain links TRBV7-3 with TRBJ1-1, with D tentatively TRBD1 (5 bases). Germline V lookup: CDR1 SGHTA, CDR2 FQGTGA. There are 13 residues in the CDR3. V lost 5 bases to trimming and J lost 1 base, with 8 bases between them. The CDR3 reads CASSRGGNTEAFF. The CDR3 DNA reads as TGTGCCAGCAGCAGGGGAGGGAACACTGAAGCTTTCTTT.

This chain links TRBV2 with TRBJ1-4; D perhaps matches TRBD1 (6 bases). The ends were cut back, 6 bases at V and 10 bases at J, with 21 bases in the middle. CDR1 and CDR2 from the germline V gene are SNHLY and FYNNEI. The length of the CDR3 is 15 residues. In nucleotides, the CDR3 is TGTGCCAGCAGCCCCGGGACCCACGAGGGGGGAAAACTGTTTTTT. It specifies CASSPGTHEGGKLFF.

The sample holds a few counts of this clone. J is TRBJ2-1 and V is TRBV5-4; TRBD1 agrees at 8 bases. The CDR3 runs 15 residues. In germline, CDR1 is SGHNT, CDR2 YYREEE (reference sequence). The trim removed 9 bases at V and 0 bases at J, leaving 8 bases unmatched. The CDR3 spells CATDRGSSSYNEQFF. DNA of the CDR3: TGTGCCACCGACAGGGGTTCGAGCTCCTACAATGAGCAGTTCTTC.

CDR3 sequence: CASSQAKPGYNEQFF. DNA of the CDR3: TGTGCCAGCAGCCAAGCCAAACCGGGCTACAATGAGCAGTTCTTC. The genes are TRBV3-1 (or the pseudogene TRBV3-2) and TRBJ2-1; D is undetermined. Trimming removed 1 base from V and 3 bases from J, with 10 bases in between. Germline values: CDR1 LGHDT, CDR2 YNNKEL (reference sequence). The CDR3 extends over 15 amino acids.

This clone was picked up one time. This rearrangement joins TRBV7-2 to TRBJ1-2, with a tentative D call TRBD1 (5 bases). V shed 5 bases and J shed 2 bases, with 12 bases lying between them. This CDR3 comprises 14 residues. Germline V gene lookup returns CDR1 SGHTA and CDR2 FQGNSA. The CDR3 spells CASSPWDGNYGYTF. CDR3 DNA sequence: TGTGCCAGCAGCCCCTGGGACGGAAACTATGGCTACACCTTC. The full variable domain, completed using reference TRBV7-2 and TRBJ1-2, is GAGVSQSPSNKVTEKGKDVELRCDPISGHTALYWYRQSLGQGLEFLIYFQGNSAPDKSGLPSDRFSAERTGGSVSTLTIQRTQQEDSAVYLCASSPWDGNYGYTFGSGTRLTVV.